This T cell receptor beta chain was identified in a study of blood T cell repertoires in COVID-19. Overall study: Specimens from acute and convalescent COVID-19 originated in the United States, Italy and Spain. Sample material is recorded as cDNA or gDNA derived from T cells, B-cell-depleted T cells, or PBMCs.

Germline CDR1 SGDLS, CDR2 YYNGEE. CDR3 length: 16 amino acids. J lost 3 bases, V lost 3 bases, and 10 bases had no gene match. Authors' processing steps: For nucleated cells, counts were estimated from reference gene primer amplification. Only in-frame clones appear in the TCRdb table, and some are missing; sequencing was by immunoSEQ multiplex PCR. That table supplies the V and J calls and clone size; D and trimming were determined from the DNA. The table has 93,000 or so clones, approximately 84% seen once. The receptor was isolated from a human donor in a cohort sampled during active COVID-19. The sample was peripheral blood. V gene TRBV9 combines with J gene TRBJ1-1; 8 bases fit TRBD1. The DNA of the CDR3 is TGTGCCAGCAGCGCTCCAACAGGGGGAGAAGACACTGAAGCTTTCTTT. Protein product: CASSAPTGGEDTEAFF.